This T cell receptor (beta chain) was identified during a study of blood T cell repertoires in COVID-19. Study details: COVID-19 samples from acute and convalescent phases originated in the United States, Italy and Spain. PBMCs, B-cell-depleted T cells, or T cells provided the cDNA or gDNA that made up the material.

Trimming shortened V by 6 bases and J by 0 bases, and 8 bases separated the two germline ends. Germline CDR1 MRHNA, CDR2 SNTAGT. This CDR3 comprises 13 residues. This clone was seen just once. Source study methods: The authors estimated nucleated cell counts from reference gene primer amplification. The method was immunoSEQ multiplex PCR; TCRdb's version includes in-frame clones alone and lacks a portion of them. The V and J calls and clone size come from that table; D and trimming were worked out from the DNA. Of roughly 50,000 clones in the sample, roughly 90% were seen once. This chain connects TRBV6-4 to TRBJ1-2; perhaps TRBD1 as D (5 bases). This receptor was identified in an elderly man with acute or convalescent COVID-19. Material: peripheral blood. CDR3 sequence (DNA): TGTGCCAGCAGCAGGGATGCTAACTATGGCTACACCTTC. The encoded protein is CASSRDANYGYTF.